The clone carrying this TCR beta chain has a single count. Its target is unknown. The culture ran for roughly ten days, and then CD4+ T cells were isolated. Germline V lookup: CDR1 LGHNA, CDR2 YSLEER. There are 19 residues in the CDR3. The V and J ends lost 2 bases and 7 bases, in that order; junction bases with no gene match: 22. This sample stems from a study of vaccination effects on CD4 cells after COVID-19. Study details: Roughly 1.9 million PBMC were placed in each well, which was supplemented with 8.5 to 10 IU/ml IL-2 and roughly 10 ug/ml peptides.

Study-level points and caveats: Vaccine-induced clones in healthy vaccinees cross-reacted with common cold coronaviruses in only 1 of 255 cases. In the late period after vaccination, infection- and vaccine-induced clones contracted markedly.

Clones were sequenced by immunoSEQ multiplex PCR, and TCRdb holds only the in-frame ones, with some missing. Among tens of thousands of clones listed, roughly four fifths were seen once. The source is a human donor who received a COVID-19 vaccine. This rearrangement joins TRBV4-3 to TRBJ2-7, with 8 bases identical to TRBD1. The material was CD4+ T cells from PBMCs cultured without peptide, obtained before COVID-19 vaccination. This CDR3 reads CASSQKQDREYGAGVEQYV. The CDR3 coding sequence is TGCGCCAGCAGCCAAAAACAGGACAGGGAATATGGGGCTGGGGTGGAGCAGTACGTC.